These T cell receptor beta chains were read from a single sample in a study of T cell responses to AZD1222 COVID-19 vaccine. Data came from immunoSEQ multiplex PCR; TCRdb stores just in-frame clones and leaves some out. This table has about 150,000 clones, 88% appearing once. The source material was peripheral blood, sampled after recovery from COVID-19. The source is an adult who had recovered from COVID-19. CDR3s leave out the opening cysteine and the closing phenylalanine or tryptophan.

j_gene: TRBJ1-1; v_gene: TRBV5-1; CDR3aa: ASSMGQGATEAF
j_gene: TRBJ2-7; v_gene: TRBV5-1; CDR3aa: ASRLGGAGGFYEQY
j_gene: TRBJ2-1; v_gene: TRBV27; CDR3aa: ASSFGTSGRRGNEQF
j_gene: TRBJ1-2; v_gene: TRBV29-1; CDR3aa: SVRDTMDGYT
j_gene: TRBJ2-3; v_gene: TRBV27; CDR3aa: ASSLDYLAPGTDTQY
j_gene: TRBJ2-3; v_gene: TRBV5-1; CDR3aa: ASSLAPGKLGTDTQY
j_gene: TRBJ1-1; v_gene: TRBV7-3; CDR3aa: ASSLRIGTEAF
j_gene: TRBJ1-2; v_gene: TRBV24-1; CDR3aa: ATSDSSLANYGYT
j_gene: TRBJ2-5; v_gene: TRBV7-2; CDR3aa: ASSPKETQY
j_gene: TRBJ1-5; v_gene: TRBV19; CDR3aa: ASSIDPPGPSQPQH
j_gene: TRBJ2-1; v_gene: TRBV12-2; CDR3aa: ASRLAQTGAKTRQENNEQF
j_gene: TRBJ1-2; v_gene: TRBV3-1/TRBV3-2; CDR3aa: ASSQEMGADRSRGYT
j_gene: TRBJ1-3; v_gene: TRBV9; CDR3aa: ASSYWDRGSHSGNTIY
j_gene: TRBJ2-7; v_gene: TRBV7-2; CDR3aa: ASSLASFSSYEQY
j_gene: TRBJ2-7; v_gene: TRBV20-1; CDR3aa: SAIAYEQY
j_gene: TRBJ2-3; v_gene: TRBV19; CDR3aa: ASSLSSASGRATDTQY
j_gene: TRBJ1-4; v_gene: TRBV29-1; CDR3aa: RGVGGHATNEKLF
j_gene: TRBJ2-1; v_gene: TRBV10-3; CDR3aa: AITTSPLSSYNEQF
j_gene: TRBJ2-3; v_gene: TRBV27; CDR3aa: ASRLGGGGGKDTQY